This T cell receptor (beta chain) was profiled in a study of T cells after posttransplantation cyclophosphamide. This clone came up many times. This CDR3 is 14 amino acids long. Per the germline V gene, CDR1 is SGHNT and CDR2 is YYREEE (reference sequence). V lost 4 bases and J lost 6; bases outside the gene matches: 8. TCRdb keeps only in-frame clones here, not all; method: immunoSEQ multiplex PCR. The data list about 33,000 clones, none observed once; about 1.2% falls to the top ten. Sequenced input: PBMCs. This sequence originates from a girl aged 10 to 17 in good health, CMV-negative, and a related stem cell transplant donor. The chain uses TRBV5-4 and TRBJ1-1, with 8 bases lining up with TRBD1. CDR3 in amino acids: CASSLRTGMAEAFF. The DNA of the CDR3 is TGTGCCAGCAGCCTAAGGACAGGGATGGCTGAAGCTTTCTTT.